The 32 T cell receptor beta chains reported below all come from one sample, sequenced in a study of early T cells in non-severe SARS-CoV-2 infection. MiXCR, run by TCRdb on the 5' RACE reads, gives a single entry per CDR3 protein. The table shows under 100,000 distinct CDR3 sequences, with 9.5% to 12% occurring only once. What was sequenced was whole blood. Receptors were obtained from an adult who was a healthcare worker with PCR-confirmed SARS-CoV-2 infection or an uninfected control (not recorded which).

J is TRBJ2-3 and V is TRBV20-1, with 12 bases matching TRBD2. CDR1 is DFQATT and CDR2 is SNEGSKA in the germline V gene (reference sequence). The V and J ends lost 5 bases and 5 bases, in that order; junction bases with no gene match: 5. The CDR3 totals 14 residues. Here the CDR3 DNA reads TGCAGTGCTCCGACTAGCGGGAGCGGAGATACGCAGTATTTT. Amino acid sequence: CSAPTSGSGDTQYF.

The J gene is TRBJ1-1, the V gene TRBV3-1; possible D gene TRBD1, 6 bases. This CDR3 is 16 amino acids long. Germline CDR1 is LGHDT and CDR2 is YNNKEL (reference sequence). Trimming removed 4 bases at V and 1 base at J, with 16 bases between. The CDR3 region has the DNA TGTGCCAGCAGCCCCCACAGGGATCCGAAGAACACTGAAGCTTTCTTT. This codes for CASSPHRDPKNTEAFF. Looking up the rest from reference TRBV3-1 and TRBJ1-1 gives the full variable domain: DTAVSQTPKYLVTQMGNDKSIKCEQNLGHDTMYWYKQDSKKFLKIMFSYNNKELIINETVPNRFSPKSPDKAHLNLHINSLELGDSAVYFCASSPHRDPKNTEAFFGQGTRLTVV.

This clonotype was found many times. V usage is TRBV20-1 and J usage is TRBJ2-7; a possible D gene is TRBD2 (5 bases). Germline assignment: CDR1 DFQATT and CDR2 SNEGSKA (reference sequence). This CDR3 is built from 13 residues. The V gene lost 2 bases and the J gene lost 4 bases, with 12 bases spanning the gap. CDR3 in amino acids: CSARPPSSYEQYF. The CDR3 coding sequence is TGCAGTGCTAGACCCCCTAGCTCTTACGAGCAGTACTTC.

This clonotype was detected many times. The chain recombines TRBV20-1 with TRBJ1-1; perhaps TRBD1 as D (5 bases). Germline loops: CDR1 DFQATT, CDR2 SNEGSKA (reference sequence). Trimming removed 2 bases at V and 1 base at J, with 8 bases between. The CDR3 is 13 amino acids. For the CDR3, the DNA is TGCAGTGCTAGATGGGGGTCGAACACTGAAGCTTTCTTT. It encodes CSARWGSNTEAFF.

This clonotype has more than one count but fewer than ten. The CDR3 DNA reads TGTGCCAGCAGCCCGGGACAGACTATGAACACTGAAGCTTTCTTT. The encoded protein is CASSPGQTMNTEAFF. The chain is built from TRBV7-2 and TRBJ1-1; 7 nucleotides agree with TRBD1. J gave up 0 bases and V 5 bases, and 6 bases lay outside the gene matches. This CDR3 is 15 amino acids long. The germline V gene encodes CDR1 SGHTA and CDR2 FQGNSA. Variable domain in full (rest from reference TRBV7-2 and TRBJ1-1): GAGVSQSPSNKVTEKGKDVELRCDPISGHTALYWYRQSLGQGLEFLIYFQGNSAPDKSGLPSDRFSAERTGGSVSTLTIQRTQQEDSAVYLCASSPGQTMNTEAFFGQGTRLTVV.

This clonotype was recorded at least ten times. V usage is TRBV4-2 and J usage is TRBJ2-1; 8 bases agree with TRBD2. The CDR3 consists of 14 residues. Germline V gives CDR1 LGHNA, CDR2 YNFKEQ. J was trimmed by 10 bases and V by 1 base; bases with no gene match: 6. The CDR3 nucleotides are TGTGCCAGCAGCCAAGTCGGGGGGGCAGAAGAGCAGTTCTTC. This codes for CASSQVGGAEEQFF.

This clonotype was picked up many times. CDR3 region: CASSLAGGSYEQYF. The CDR3 DNA sequence: TGTGCCAGCAGTTTAGCGGGGGGTTCCTACGAGCAGTACTTC. V gene TRBV12-3 or TRBV12-4 combines with J gene TRBJ2-7, with D perhaps matching TRBD2 (6 bases). The V gene lost 0 bases and the J gene lost 1 base, with 7 bases spanning the gap. The CDR3 length is 14 residues.

This clonotype has at least ten counts. V is TRBV7-9 and J is TRBJ1-1, with 7 bases that match TRBD1. Germline V gives CDR1 SEHNR, CDR2 FQNEAQ (reference sequence). The CDR3 is made up of 13 amino acids. Trimming removed 2 bases from V and 6 bases from J; junction bases left unmatched: 3. CDR3 in DNA: TGTGCCAGCAGCTTAATCGACAGGGCTGAAGCTTTCTTT. Translation: CASSLIDRAEAFF. Full variable domain (rest looked up from reference TRBV7-9 and TRBJ1-1): DTGVSQNPRHKITKRGQNVTFRCDPISEHNRLYWYRQTLGQGPEFLTYFQNEAQLEKSRLLSDRFSAERPKGSFSTLEIQRTEQGDSAMYLCASSLIDRAEAFFGQGTRLTVV.

This clonotype was detected many times. The chain couples TRBV7-9 to TRBJ2-4; the D gene could be TRBD1 or TRBD2 (5 bases each). Germline V CDR1 and CDR2: SEHNR, FQNEAQ (reference sequence). The CDR3 covers 13 residues. Trimming took 1 base from V and 8 from J, leaving 9 bases between them. This CDR3 is CASSLDLGDIQYF. The CDR3 DNA reads as TGTGCCAGCAGCTTAGACCTGGGGGACATTCAGTACTTC.

In this sample, this clonotype turned up a few times. The chain is built from TRBV19 and TRBJ1-2; D is unresolved. The CDR3 contains 13 residues. CDR1 is LNHDA, CDR2 SQIVND, per germline (reference sequence). V shed 4 bases and J shed 0 bases, with 6 bases lying between them. The CDR3 DNA reads TGTGCCAGTAGTACCCGGCCTAACTATGGCTACACCTTC. This encodes CASSTRPNYGYTF.

There are a few counts of this clonotype. The chain is built from TRBV3-2 and TRBJ1-1; the table calls TRBD1, which could not be checked here. TRBV3-2 is deemed a pseudogene. CDR3 length: 14 residues. DNA for the CDR3: TGTGCCAGCAGCCTCCGGACAAAGAACACTGAAGCTTTCTTT. Its protein is CASSLRTKNTEAFF.

This clonotype showed up many times. CDR3 amino acids: CAWSATRGTEAFF. The CDR3 DNA reads TGTGCCTGGAGTGCGACCAGGGGCACTGAAGCTTTCTTT. The chain uses TRBV30 and TRBJ1-1, with D perhaps TRBD1 (6 bases). Germline V gene sequence: CDR1 GTSNPN, CDR2 SVGIG (reference sequence). V was clipped by 1 base and J by 4 bases, with 10 bases between them. The CDR3 has 13 amino acids.

The rearrangement joins TRBV7-9 to TRBJ1-1; TRBD1 is a possible D gene (6 bases). The CDR3 has 16 amino acids. Deletions cut 6 bases from V and 1 base from J, with 18 bases between. Per the germline V gene, CDR1 is SEHNR and CDR2 is FQNEAQ (reference sequence). The CDR3 nucleotides read TGTGCCAGCAGGGACAGAAATAGGGGAGGGAACACTGAAGCTTTCTTT. Amino acids: CASRDRNRGGNTEAFF. Combining the CDR3 with reference TRBV7-9 and TRBJ1-1 gives the whole variable domain DTGVSQNPRHKITKRGQNVTFRCDPISEHNRLYWYRQTLGQGPEFLTYFQNEAQLEKSRLLSDRFSAERPKGSFSTLEIQRTEQGDSAMYLCASRDRNRGGNTEAFFGQGTRLTVV.

This clonotype was recorded at least ten times. The V and J genes are TRBV29-1 and TRBJ2-3; 7 bases map to TRBD2. V lost 2 bases to trimming and J lost 4 bases; unmatched junction nucleotides: 12. The CDR3 covers 16 residues. Germline V gene sequence: CDR1 SQVTM, CDR2 ANQGSEA. This chain's CDR3 is CSVETSALPVADTQYF. The CDR3 DNA reads TGCAGCGTTGAAACTAGCGCCCTACCCGTGGCAGATACGCAGTATTTT.

This clonotype has at least ten counts. The chain recombines TRBV28 with TRBJ1-1; weak D call: TRBD1 (5 bases). The length of the CDR3 is 13 residues. Germline V gene lookup returns CDR1 MDHEN and CDR2 SYDVKM. Trimming shortened V by 5 bases and J by 6 bases, and 13 bases separated the two germline ends. The CDR3 nucleotides read TGTGCCAGCAGTAAACAGGACCACGCTGAAGCTTTCTTT. Translating gives CASSKQDHAEAFF.

V gene TRBV19 combines with J gene TRBJ1-5; no clear D. The CDR3 has 14 amino acids. Germline CDR1 reads LNHDA; CDR2 reads SQIVND (reference sequence). Trimming took off 3 bases at V and 3 bases at J, with 9 bases between the two ends. The CDR3 DNA follows: TGTGCCAGTAGTATGGTACAGCTCAATCAGCCCCAGCATTTT. Its translation: CASSMVQLNQPQHF.

This clonotype was observed a few times. The V call is TRBV5-1, the J call TRBJ2-7; D unclear. This CDR3 contains 14 residues. Per germline, CDR1 SGHRS and CDR2 YFSETQ. Trimming removed 0 bases from V and 2 bases from J, with 9 bases in between. CDR3: CASSLEAPTYEQYF. In DNA form, the CDR3 reads TGCGCCAGCAGCTTGGAGGCCCCGACCTACGAGCAGTACTTC.

This chain connects TRBV24-1 to TRBJ2-1; the D is unclear. Germline V CDR1 and CDR2: KGHDR, SFDVKD. This CDR3 region has 12 residues. Trimming stripped 7 bases from V and 4 bases from J, with 7 bases between. CDR3 sequence: CATSDRYNEQFF. CDR3 nucleotides: TGTGCCACCAGCGATAGATACAATGAGCAGTTCTTC.

J is TRBJ2-5 and V is TRBV11-2; perhaps TRBD2 as D (5 bases). From germline, CDR1 is SGHAT and CDR2 FQNNGV. The CDR3 totals 16 residues. V lost 5 bases to trimming and J lost 3 bases, with 19 bases between them. CDR3 nucleotides: TGTGCCAGCAGCCCGGGGTCTAGCCCAACGAAAGAGACCCAGTACTTC. Amino acids: CASSPGSSPTKETQYF.

This clonotype was detected many times. The chain employs TRBV7-2 and TRBJ2-1, with 8 bases aligning to TRBD1. This CDR3 has 15 amino acids. CDR1 SGHTA and CDR2 FQGNSA come from the germline V gene. Trimming cost V 2 bases and J 3 bases; bases outside gene matches: 3. The CDR3 is CASSLSGQGYNEQFF. The CDR3 bases are TGTGCCAGCAGCTTAAGTGGACAGGGCTACAATGAGCAGTTCTTC.

This clonotype came up a few times. The J gene is TRBJ2-5, the V gene TRBV12-3 or TRBV12-4, with D perhaps TRBD2 (6 bases). Deletions cut 6 bases from V and 9 bases from J, with 11 bases between. This CDR3 region has 11 residues. The CDR3 here is CASRLREAQYF. The CDR3 DNA sequence: TGTGCCAGCAGACTTAGGGAGGCCCAGTACTTC.

V usage is TRBV7-2 and J usage is TRBJ1-2; 10 bases align to TRBD1. Trimming removed 5 bases from V and 5 bases from J; junction bases left unmatched: 14. Germline V lookup: CDR1 SGHTA, CDR2 FQGNSA. The CDR3 consists of 17 residues. The CDR3: CASSLPPGTGAGYGYTF. CDR3 nucleotide sequence: TGTGCCAGCAGCCTCCCCCCCGGGACAGGGGCTGGTTATGGCTACACCTTC.

This clonotype was recorded many times. DNA for the CDR3: TGTGCCAGCAGCCCCCACTCCGAGAACACTGAAGCTTTCTTT. Residues: CASSPHSENTEAFF. This chain joins TRBV9 and TRBJ1-1; D call uncertain. Germline CDR1 reads SGDLS; CDR2 reads YYNGEE. The CDR3 loop spans 14 amino acids. V was clipped by 4 bases and J by 1 base, with 11 bases between them.

CDR3 protein: CASSTVRGPSTGELFF. The CDR3 DNA sequence: TGTGCCAGCAGCACCGTCCGAGGCCCTTCCACCGGGGAGCTGTTTTTT. This chain joins TRBV7-6 and TRBJ2-2; D gene unclear. This CDR3 is built from 16 residues. Trimming removed 5 bases at V and 4 bases at J, with 17 bases between. CDR1 is SGHVS and CDR2 is FNYEAQ in the germline V gene. Complete variable domain (other parts from reference TRBV7-6 and TRBJ2-2): GAGVSQSPRYKVTKRGQDVALRCDPISGHVSLYWYRQALGQGPEFLTYFNYEAQQDKSGLPNDRFSAERPEGSISTLTIQRTEQRDSAMYRCASSTVRGPSTGELFFGEGSRLTVL.

The sample holds many counts of this clonotype. The chain is built from TRBV7-9 and TRBJ2-1; TRBD1 aligns across 10 bases. CDR3 length equals 16 residues. The germline V gene has CDR1 SEHNR and CDR2 FQNEAQ (reference sequence). With 5 bases clipped from V and 2 bases from J, the junction kept 6 bases outside the gene matches. The CDR3 DNA reads TGTGCCAGCAGCCCCGGACAGGGGGTTACCTACAATGAGCAGTTCTTC. Amino acid sequence: CASSPGQGVTYNEQFF.

At least ten counts were recorded for this clonotype. The gene calls are TRBV12-5 and TRBJ2-2; D is possibly TRBD1 or TRBD2 (5 bases each). Germline CDR1 is LGHNT and CDR2 is FRNRAP. V lost 2 bases and J lost 1, with 11 bases in between. The CDR3 has 16 residues. Here the CDR3 reads CASGLPGTQNTGELFF. The DNA of the CDR3 is TGTGCTAGTGGTTTGCCAGGGACCCAGAACACCGGGGAGCTGTTTTTT.

This clonotype came up a few times. This chain joins TRBV12-3 or TRBV12-4 and TRBJ1-4, with D unresolved. V dropped 6 bases and J dropped 0 bases, with 8 bases sitting between them. The CDR3 runs 14 residues. The DNA for the CDR3 is TGTGCCAGCAGGGGGTTTGCAACTAATGAAAAACTGTTTTTT. Residues: CASRGFATNEKLFF.

This chain links TRBV6-1 with TRBJ1-2; D call uncertain. V lost 5 bases and J 2 bases, leaving 6 bases between the germline ends. The CDR3 length is 12 residues. Germline CDR1 and CDR2: MNHNS and SASEGT. CDR3 bases: TGTGCCAGCAGTTTGATCAACTATGGCTACACCTTC. This codes for CASSLINYGYTF.

This clonotype turned up a few times. Here the CDR3 DNA reads TGTGCCAGCAGCCCCAGTGCACACACTGAAGCTTTCTTT. This gives the protein CASSPSAHTEAFF. The V gene is TRBV7-9, the J gene TRBJ1-1; D call uncertain. Germline values: CDR1 SEHNR, CDR2 FQNEAQ (reference sequence). Deletions cut 5 bases from V and 3 bases from J, with 10 bases between. This CDR3 contains 13 residues.

This clonotype was counted many times. The chain has TRBV20-1 and TRBJ2-1; 10 bases are a match to TRBD2. J gave up 4 bases and V 2 bases, and 5 bases lay outside the gene matches. The CDR3 runs 15 residues. Per germline, CDR1 DFQATT and CDR2 SNEGSKA (reference sequence). CDR3 protein: CSARKLAGTYNEQFF. The CDR3 DNA follows: TGCAGTGCTAGAAAACTAGCGGGGACGTACAATGAGCAGTTCTTC.

This clonotype appeared many times. This chain links TRBV12-3 or TRBV12-4 with TRBJ1-1; D gene unclear. The CDR3 loop spans 11 amino acids. Trimming pared 7 bases from V and 1 base from J, leaving 4 bases between. CDR3 nucleotides: TGTGCCAGCACCTGGAACACTGAAGCTTTCTTT. It yields the protein CASTWNTEAFF.

There are many counts of this clonotype. The V call is TRBV20-1, the J call TRBJ2-7; 12 positions match TRBD2. The CDR3 runs to 15 residues. V dropped 6 bases and J dropped 0; count of bases not matched to a gene: 6. The V gene's germline CDR1 is DFQATT and CDR2 SNEGSKA (reference sequence). CDR3 region: CSALKLAGGSYEQYF. CDR3 DNA: TGCAGTGCCCTAAAACTAGCGGGAGGCTCCTACGAGCAGTACTTC.